This T cell receptor (beta chain) was found in a study of early T cells in non-severe SARS-CoV-2 infection. Whole-study context: Bulk RNA isolated from unsorted whole blood underwent sequencing; chains were not paired. Regarding the study as a whole: Private and CD4 specificities were missed by VDJdb matching, skewed to anti-spike CD8.

MiXCR was run by TCRdb on the 5' RACE reads, yielding one entry per CDR3 protein. The table lists about 80,000 distinct CDR3 sequences, around 12% of them singletons. Details on this clonotype: The target antigen is unknown.

CDR3 length equals 15 residues. The ends were cut back, 0 bases at V and 4 bases at J, with 15 bases in the middle. Germline V lookup: CDR1 DFQATT, CDR2 SNEGSKA (reference sequence). The sequence was collected from an adult who was a healthcare worker with PCR-confirmed SARS-CoV-2 infection or an uninfected control (not recorded which). The donor label of this sample is uncertain. The chain joins TRBV20-1 to TRBJ1-1; D is unresolved. Here the sequenced sample was whole blood, taken at baseline. The CDR3 coding sequence is TGCAGTGCTAGAGATTTGGCTGAAAGGAGCACTGAAGCTTTCTTT. Protein product: CSARDLAERSTEAFF.